These 17 T cell receptor beta chains were sequenced from one sample in a study of graft-versus-host responses after intestinal transplantation. Clones were read by immunoSEQ multiplex PCR, and TCRdb kept only the in-frame ones, dropping some. The repertoire holds some 90,000 clones, with just under 95% as singletons. No antigen is known for these receptors. The sequencing here drew on unstimulated CD4+ T cells sorted from spleen or lymph node cells, taken before intestinal transplant. The receptors stem from a human donor who received an intestinal transplant.

The chain combines TRBV27 with TRBJ2-1; 10 bases agree with TRBD2. CDR1 is MNHEY and CDR2 is SMNVEV in the germline V gene (reference sequence). The CDR3 contains 15 residues. V trimming: 3 bases; J trimming: 6 bases; junction bases outside the gene matches: 5. Here the CDR3 DNA reads TGTGCCAGCAGTTTTAGCGGGAGGTGGGGCAATGAGCAGTTCTTC. This codes for CASSFSGRWGNEQFF.

The V gene is TRBV18, the J gene TRBJ1-5, with TRBD1 as a possible D gene (5 bases). The CDR3 has 15 residues. Trimming took off 4 bases at V and 5 bases at J, with 15 bases between the two ends. CDR1 KGHSH and CDR2 LQKENI come from the germline V gene. CDR3 protein: CASSLKQGPDQPQHF. Written as DNA, the CDR3 is TGTGCCAGCTCACTAAAGCAGGGACCCGATCAGCCCCAGCATTTT.

The chain links TRBV11-2 to TRBJ1-1; 7 bases line up with TRBD1. V shed 2 bases, J shed 4 bases, and the junction held 4 bases outside the gene matches. The CDR3 runs 14 residues. Germline CDR1 SGHAT, CDR2 FQNNGV. The CDR3 spells CASSLRAGGTEAFF. As DNA, the CDR3 is TGTGCCAGCAGCTTACGGGCAGGGGGCACTGAAGCTTTCTTT.

The chain links TRBV7-7 to TRBJ2-5; D ambiguous. There are 15 residues in the CDR3. V dropped 2 bases and J dropped 2 bases, with 12 bases sitting between them. Looked up from germline, CDR1 is SSHAT and CDR2 is FNYEAQ (reference sequence). The CDR3 is CASSLSGSSQETQYF. For the CDR3, the DNA is TGTGCCAGCAGCTTAAGTGGCAGCTCTCAAGAGACCCAGTACTTC.

The gene calls are TRBV28 and TRBJ2-7, with 12 bases identical to TRBD2. V shed 3 bases and J 4 bases; nucleotides not matched to a gene: 1. There are 14 residues in the CDR3. Germline V gene sequence: CDR1 MDHEN, CDR2 SYDVKM. CDR3: CASSFGLAGYEQYF. Here the CDR3 DNA reads TGTGCCAGCAGTTTCGGACTAGCGGGATACGAGCAGTACTTC.

The chain links TRBV18 to TRBJ1-5; D perhaps matches TRBD1 (6 bases). The CDR3 is made up of 14 amino acids. With 3 bases removed from V and 3 bases from J, the gap between germline ends came to 9 bases. Germline CDR1 reads KGHSH; CDR2 reads LQKENI. CDR3 region: CASSPRQDNQPQHF. The CDR3 DNA sequence: TGTGCCAGCTCACCCCGACAGGACAATCAGCCCCAGCATTTT.

Note on this clone: One end of the junction does not line up with germline, which may come from a read error. V and J are TRBV29-1 and TRBJ2-7, with D unresolved. Germline CDR1 reads SQVTM; CDR2 reads ANQGSEA. CDR3 size: 11 residues. Here the CDR3 DNA reads TGCAGCGTGCAAACGGGTTACGAGCACTACTTC. Translation gives CSVQTGYEHYF.

Concerning this clone itself: Within the sample, other DNA sequences also encode this same CDR3. The chain joins TRBV5-1 to TRBJ2-3; no clear D. The CDR3 loop spans 11 amino acids. Per the germline V gene, CDR1 is SGHRS and CDR2 is YFSETQ. With 2 bases removed from V and 6 bases from J, the gap between germline ends came to 4 bases. CDR3 protein: CASSFRDTQYF. CDR3 nucleotide sequence: TGCGCCAGCAGCTTTCGTGATACGCAGTATTTT.

J is TRBJ2-7 and V is TRBV9; D is ambiguous. The CDR3 covers 13 residues. Germline V gene sequence: CDR1 SGDLS, CDR2 YYNGEE. With 4 bases removed from V and 1 base from J, the gap between germline ends came to 9 bases. The CDR3 region has the DNA TGTGCCAGCAGCCCCGGGTCGTCCTACGAGCAGTACTTC. Its translation: CASSPGSSYEQYF. Combining the CDR3 with reference TRBV9 and TRBJ2-7 gives the whole variable domain DSGVTQTPKHLITATGQRVTLRCSPRSGDLSVYWYQQSLDQGLQFLIQYYNGEERAKGNILERFSAQQFPDLHSELNLSSLELGDSALYFCASSPGSSYEQYFGPGTRLTVT.

This chain links TRBV19 with TRBJ2-1, with TRBD2 matching over 10 bases. The ends lost 4 bases at V and 8 bases at J; junction bases unmatched: 2. The CDR3 runs to 13 residues. Germline-derived CDR1 and CDR2 are LNHDA and SQIVND (reference sequence). The CDR3 spells CASSRTSGDEQFF. As DNA, the CDR3 is TGTGCCAGTAGTAGGACTAGCGGAGATGAGCAGTTCTTC. Full variable domain (rest looked up from reference TRBV19 and TRBJ2-1): DGGITQSPKYLFRKEGQNVTLSCEQNLNHDAMYWYRQDPGQGLRLIYYSQIVNDFQKGDIAEGYSVSREKKESFPLTVTSAQKNPTAFYLCASSRTSGDEQFFGPGTRLTVL.

The chain recombines TRBV9 with TRBJ2-1, with 8 bases lining up with TRBD2. The CDR3 consists of 15 residues. J gave up 6 bases and V 3 bases, and 8 bases lay outside the gene matches. Germline values: CDR1 SGDLS, CDR2 YYNGEE. In DNA, the CDR3 is TGTGCCAGCAGCGGACTAGCGAGGGACTGCAATGAGCAGTTCTTC. The encoded protein is CASSGLARDCNEQFF.

DNA of the CDR3: TGTGCCAGCAGTTTATCGGCTTATAGCAGTAATTCACCCCTCCACTTT. It yields the protein CASSLSAYSSNSPLHF. The chain employs TRBV28 and TRBJ1-6; D uncertain. V was clipped by 1 base and J by 6 bases, with 13 bases between them. CDR1 MDHEN and CDR2 SYDVKM come from the germline V gene. The CDR3 has 16 amino acids.

In DNA, the CDR3 is TGTGCCAGCAGTTTGGGGAAGGAGCCGGACATTCAGTACTTC. Its protein product is CASSLGKEPDIQYF. The gene calls are TRBV27 and TRBJ2-4; D is ambiguous. The CDR3 is made up of 14 amino acids. With 3 bases removed from V and 8 bases from J, the gap between germline ends came to 14 bases. Looked up from germline, CDR1 is MNHEY and CDR2 is SMNVEV (reference sequence).

This rearrangement joins TRBV29-1 to TRBJ1-2; no clear D. The CDR3 loop spans 10 amino acids. In germline, CDR1 is SQVTM, CDR2 ANQGSEA. V shed 1 base and J shed 7 bases, with 4 bases lying between them. CDR3 region: CSVEAGGYTF. Here the CDR3 DNA reads TGCAGCGTTGAAGCCGGTGGCTACACCTTC.

The rearrangement links TRBV5-1 to TRBJ1-3; D may be TRBD1 (5 bases). From germline, CDR1 is SGHRS and CDR2 YFSETQ. The CDR3 loop spans 14 amino acids. Trimming left V 0 bases short and J 4 bases short, with 8 bases between. CDR3 sequence reads: CASSLVGGGNTIYF. DNA of the CDR3: TGCGCCAGCAGCTTGGTCGGGGGAGGAAACACCATATATTTT.

The chain links TRBV5-4 to TRBJ2-1; 10 bases map to TRBD2. CDR1 and CDR2 (germline): SGHNT, YYREEE (reference sequence). The CDR3 is 15 amino acids. V dropped 1 base and J dropped 7; count of bases not matched to a gene: 5. The CDR3 region has the DNA TGTGCCAGCAGCTTGAGCGGGAGGGCAGGGAATGAGCAGTTCTTC. It yields the protein CASSLSGRAGNEQFF.

This rearrangement joins TRBV6-1 to TRBJ2-1, with TRBD2 matching 7 bases. Unmatched junction bases numbered 5, after V lost 7 bases and J lost 2 bases. The CDR3 consists of 14 residues. Looked up from germline, CDR1 is MNHNS and CDR2 is SASEGT. CDR3 DNA: TGTGCCAGCACTAGCGGAGGCCCCTACAATGAGCAGTTCTTC. Its protein is CASTSGGPYNEQFF.